This T cell receptor (beta chain) emerged from a study of CD8 T cells in ankylosing spondylitis. Via MiXCR, TCRdb re-called the 5' RACE reads, giving one row per CDR3 protein. This table holds roughly 670,000 distinct CDR3 sequences, roughly 19% found once. This clonotype was counted only a few times. Antigen specificity is unknown. Study-level results: What appeared characteristic of ankylosing spondylitis blood was a TCR beta motif of under 10 highly homologous variants.

The sequence came from a male donor with ankylosing spondylitis. The sequenced sample was blood, either unsorted or a sorted T cell fraction (not recorded which).

The CDR3 region is CSVEVAGGFNEQFF. CDR3 nucleotides: TGCAGCGTTGAAGTAGCGGGAGGGTTTAATGAGCAGTTCTTC. The chain joins TRBV29-1 to TRBJ2-1; 11 positions match TRBD2. V gave up 1 base and J gave up 7 bases; unmatched junction bases: 3. In germline, CDR1 is SQVTM, CDR2 ANQGSEA. There are 14 residues in the CDR3.